The 14 T cell receptor beta chains reported below all come from one sample, sequenced in a study of cytomegalovirus exposure and HLA in healthy donors. With 60 Vbeta and 13 Jbeta primers, the PCR was carried out. This table comes from immunoSEQ multiplex PCR, and its TCRdb copy is limited to in-frame clones, with some not included. The table includes 75,000 to 80,000 clones, about 66% detected once. Sequencing was done on a sample of PBMCs. These receptors originate from a man aged 55-75 years in good health and CMV-seropositive.

The chain links TRBV7-2 to TRBJ2-1; TRBD2 is a possible D gene (6 bases). The CDR3 sequence is 15 residues long. The germline V and J ends were trimmed by 5 bases and 3 bases, with 14 bases remaining between them. Germline values: CDR1 SGHTA, CDR2 FQGNSA. CDR3 in amino acids: CASSQNRDFYNEQFF. CDR3 DNA: TGTGCCAGCAGCCAGAACCGGGACTTCTACAATGAGCAGTTCTTC.

The chain couples TRBV29-1 to TRBJ1-2; D unclear. Germline values: CDR1 SQVTM, CDR2 ANQGSEA. The CDR3 is made up of 12 amino acids. V dropped 7 bases and J dropped 3 bases, with 12 bases sitting between them. CDR3 DNA sequence: TGCAGCGCCGGTAGCCATTACTATGGCTACACCTTC. This gives the protein CSAGSHYYGYTF.

The chain couples TRBV5-5 to TRBJ1-1; 7 positions agree with TRBD1. J was trimmed by 0 bases and V by 4 bases; bases with no gene match: 6. The CDR3 totals 15 residues. Germline values: CDR1 SGHKS, CDR2 YYEKEE (reference sequence). The CDR3 DNA reads as TGTGCCAGCAGCCGTCCCGGGACAGTGAACACTGAAGCTTTCTTT. Its protein is CASSRPGTVNTEAFF.

This clone was counted a few times. The V and J genes are TRBV11-2 and TRBJ2-5; 9 nucleotides agree with TRBD2. Germline lookup yields CDR1 SGHAT and CDR2 FQNNGV. V lost 4 bases to trimming and J lost 2 bases; unmatched junction nucleotides: 14. CDR3 size: 18 residues. CDR3 DNA: TGTGCCAGCAGCTCGTGGGCCTCCTTAGCGGGGGCTCAAGAGACCCAGTACTTC. As protein: CASSSWASLAGAQETQYF.

This chain connects TRBV4-1 to TRBJ2-3; 9 bases map to TRBD2. CDR3 length equals 15 residues. V was clipped by 2 bases and J by 5 bases; unmatched bases: 5. Germline lookup yields CDR1 MGHRA and CDR2 YSYEKL. CDR3 loop: CASSQLSGSGDTQYF. For the CDR3, the DNA is TGCGCCAGCAGCCAACTTAGCGGGAGTGGAGATACGCAGTATTTT.

The CDR3 here is CASSLRQGAKTDTQYF. Here the CDR3 DNA reads TGTGCCAGCAGCTTGCGACAGGGGGCCAAAACAGATACGCAGTATTTT. The chain joins TRBV5-6 to TRBJ2-3, with 10 nucleotides matching TRBD1. The ends lost 1 base at V and 3 bases at J; junction bases unmatched: 5. The CDR3 has 16 amino acids. CDR1 SGHDT and CDR2 YYEEEE come from the germline V gene.

The chain recombines TRBV7-9 with TRBJ2-1, with D possibly matching TRBD1 (7 bases). Between the trimmed V and J ends, which lost 3 bases and 4 bases, there was a span of 10 bases. Per the germline V gene, CDR1 is SEHNR and CDR2 is FQNEAQ (reference sequence). This CDR3 has 14 amino acids. CDR3 DNA: TGTGCCAGCAGCTTGGAGGGGGCTTACAATGAGCAGTTCTTC. Its protein product is CASSLEGAYNEQFF.

V is TRBV27 and J is TRBJ1-2, with no clear D. V dropped 3 bases and J dropped 8 bases, with 19 bases sitting between them. The CDR3 has 15 amino acids. Per germline, CDR1 MNHEY and CDR2 SMNVEV (reference sequence). CDR3 sequence: CASSFGRTRVSGYTF. Written as DNA, the CDR3 is TGTGCCAGCAGTTTTGGCAGGACTCGCGTTTCGGGCTACACCTTC.

V usage is TRBV10-3 and J usage is TRBJ2-1; the match to TRBD2 covers 14 bases. V shed 7 bases, J shed 6 bases, and the junction held 2 bases outside the gene matches. This CDR3 is built from 14 residues. Looked up from germline, CDR1 is ENHRY and CDR2 is SYGVKD. CDR3 region: CAIKGTSGSNEQFF. The CDR3 DNA reads as TGTGCCATCAAGGGGACTAGCGGGAGCAATGAGCAGTTCTTC.

This clone was observed a single time. The chain uses TRBV27 and TRBJ2-3, with a weak D call TRBD1 (6 bases). Germline loops: CDR1 MNHEY, CDR2 SMNVEV (reference sequence). V lost 3 bases, J lost 0 bases, and 13 bases lay in between. This CDR3 has 16 amino acids. CDR3 bases: TGTGCCAGCAGTTTGCTCCACAGGGTTAGCACAGATACGCAGTATTTT. Its protein is CASSLLHRVSTDTQYF.

This rearrangement joins TRBV7-2 to TRBJ1-2, with a possible D match to TRBD1 (5 bases). This CDR3 comprises 13 residues. Germline CDR1 and CDR2: SGHTA and FQGNSA. The V and J ends lost 1 base and 8 bases respectively, with 11 bases between them. The CDR3, as DNA: TGTGCCAGCAGCTTAGATCAGGGTCGGGGCTACACCTTC. This encodes CASSLDQGRGYTF.

The chain has TRBV27 and TRBJ2-5; 12 bases agree with TRBD2. Germline V gene data show CDR1 as MNHEY and CDR2 as SMNVEV (reference sequence). Germline trimming cut 2 bases from V and 5 bases from J; bases unmatched to any gene: 9. This CDR3 has 17 amino acids. The CDR3 nucleotides are TGTGCCAGCAGTTTACGACCCTCACTAGCGGGAGGTGAGACCCAGTACTTC. Protein: CASSLRPSLAGGETQYF.

The chain is built from TRBV10-1 and TRBJ1-1, with TRBD1 as a possible D gene (5 bases). V was clipped by 0 bases and J by 10 bases, with 15 bases between them. The CDR3 is 14 amino acids. Germline V lookup: CDR1 WNHNN, CDR2 SYGVQD (reference sequence). As DNA, the CDR3 is TGCGCCAGCAGTGAGTCGGGGCGTCGGAAGGGAGCTTTCTTT. Amino acid sequence: CASSESGRRKGAFF.

V usage is TRBV2 and J usage is TRBJ2-2, with D possibly matching TRBD1 (5 bases). The CDR3 runs 14 residues. The germline CDR1 and CDR2 sequences are SNHLY and FYNNEI. V lost 7 bases and J lost 6, with 15 bases in between. This chain's CDR3 is CASIGRVVSGELFF. DNA of the CDR3: TGTGCCAGCATAGGCAGGGTGGTTTCCGGGGAGCTGTTTTTT.